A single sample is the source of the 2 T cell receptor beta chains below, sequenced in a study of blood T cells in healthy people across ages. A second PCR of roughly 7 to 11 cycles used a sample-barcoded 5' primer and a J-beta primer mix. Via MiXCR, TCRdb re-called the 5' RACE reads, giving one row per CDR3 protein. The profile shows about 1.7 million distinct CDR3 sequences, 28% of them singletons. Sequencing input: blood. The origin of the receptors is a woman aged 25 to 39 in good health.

CDR3 in amino acids: CASSPDLSGGYGYTF. Written as DNA, the CDR3 is TGTGCCAGCTCACCAGATCTATCGGGCGGTTATGGCTACACCTTC. The chain employs TRBV18 and TRBJ1-2; D not resolved. Germline V gives CDR1 KGHSH, CDR2 LQKENI. The CDR3 length is 15 residues. The V gene lost 2 bases and the J gene lost 5 bases, with 15 bases spanning the gap. Complete variable domain (other parts from reference TRBV18 and TRBJ1-2): NAGVMQNPRHLVRRRGQEARLRCSPMKGHSHVYWYRQLPEEGLKFMVYLQKENIIDESGMPKERFSAEFPKEGPSILRIQQVVRGDSAAYFCASSPDLSGGYGYTFGSGTRLTVV.

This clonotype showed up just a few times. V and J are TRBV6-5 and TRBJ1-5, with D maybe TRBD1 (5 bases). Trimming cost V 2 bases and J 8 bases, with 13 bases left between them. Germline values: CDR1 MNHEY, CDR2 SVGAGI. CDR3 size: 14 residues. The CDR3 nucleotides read TGTGCCAGCAGTTACGGGTGGGGCGAGAAGCCCCAGCATTTT. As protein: CASSYGWGEKPQHF.